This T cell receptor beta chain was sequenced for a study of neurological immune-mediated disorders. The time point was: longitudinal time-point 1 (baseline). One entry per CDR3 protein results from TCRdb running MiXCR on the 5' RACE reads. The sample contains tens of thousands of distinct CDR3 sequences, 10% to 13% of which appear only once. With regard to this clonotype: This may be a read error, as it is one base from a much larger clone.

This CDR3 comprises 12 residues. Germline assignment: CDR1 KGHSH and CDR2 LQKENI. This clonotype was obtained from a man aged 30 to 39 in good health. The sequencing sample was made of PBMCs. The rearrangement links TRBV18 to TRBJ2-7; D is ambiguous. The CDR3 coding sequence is TGTGCCAACTCACCCCTGTCGGACGAGCAGTACTTC. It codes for CANSPLSDEQYF.